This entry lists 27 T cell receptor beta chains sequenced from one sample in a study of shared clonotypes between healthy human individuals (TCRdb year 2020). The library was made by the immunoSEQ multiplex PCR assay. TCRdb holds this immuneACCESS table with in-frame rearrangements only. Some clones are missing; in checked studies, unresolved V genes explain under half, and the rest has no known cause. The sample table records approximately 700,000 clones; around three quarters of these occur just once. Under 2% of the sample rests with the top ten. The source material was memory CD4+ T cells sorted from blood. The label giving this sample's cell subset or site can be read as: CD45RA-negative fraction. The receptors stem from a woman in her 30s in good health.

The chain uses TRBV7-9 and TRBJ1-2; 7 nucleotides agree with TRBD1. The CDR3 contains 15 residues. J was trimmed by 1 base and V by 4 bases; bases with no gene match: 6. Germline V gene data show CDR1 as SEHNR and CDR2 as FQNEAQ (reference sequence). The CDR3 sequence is CASSSTGISNYGYTF. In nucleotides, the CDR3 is TGTGCCAGCAGCTCGACAGGGATAAGTAACTATGGCTACACCTTC.

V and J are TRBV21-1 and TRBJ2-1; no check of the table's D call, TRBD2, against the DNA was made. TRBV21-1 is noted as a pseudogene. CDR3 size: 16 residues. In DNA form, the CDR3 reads TGTGCCAGCAGCAAAGCGAGGATCCCTGTCTACAATGAGCAGTTCTTC. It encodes CASSKARIPVYNEQFF.

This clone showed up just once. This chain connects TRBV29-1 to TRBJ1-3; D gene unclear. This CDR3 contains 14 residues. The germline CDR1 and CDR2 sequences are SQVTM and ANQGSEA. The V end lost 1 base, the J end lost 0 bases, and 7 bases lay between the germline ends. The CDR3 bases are TGCAGCGTTGAAGGAACCAGCTCTGGAAACACCATATATTTT. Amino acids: CSVEGTSSGNTIYF.

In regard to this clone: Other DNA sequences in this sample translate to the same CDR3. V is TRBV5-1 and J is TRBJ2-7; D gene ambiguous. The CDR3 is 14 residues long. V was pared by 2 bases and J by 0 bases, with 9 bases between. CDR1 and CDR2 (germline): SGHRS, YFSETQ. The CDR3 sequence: CASSLGGSSYEQYF. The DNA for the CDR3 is TGCGCCAGCAGCTTAGGCGGTAGCTCCTACGAGCAGTACTTC.

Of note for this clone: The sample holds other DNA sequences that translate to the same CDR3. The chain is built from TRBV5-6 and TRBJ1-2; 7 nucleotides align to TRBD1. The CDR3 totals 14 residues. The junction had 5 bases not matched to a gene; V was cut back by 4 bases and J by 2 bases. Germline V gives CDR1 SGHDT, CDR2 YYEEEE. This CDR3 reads CASSGVTGNYGYTF. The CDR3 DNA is TGTGCCAGCAGCGGGGTGACAGGGAACTATGGCTACACCTTC.

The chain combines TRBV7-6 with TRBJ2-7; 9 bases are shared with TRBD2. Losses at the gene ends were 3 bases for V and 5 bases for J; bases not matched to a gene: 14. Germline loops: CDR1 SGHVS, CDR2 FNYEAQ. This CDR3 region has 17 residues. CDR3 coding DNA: TGTGCCAGCAGCTTCCGGGGGGGTATGCGGGAGGGCCACGAGCAGTACTTC. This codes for CASSFRGGMREGHEQYF.

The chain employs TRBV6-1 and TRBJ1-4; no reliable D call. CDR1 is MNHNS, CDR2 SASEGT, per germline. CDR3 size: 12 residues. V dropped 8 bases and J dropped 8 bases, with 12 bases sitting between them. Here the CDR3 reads CASGKAGEKLFF. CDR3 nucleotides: TGTGCCAGCGGGAAGGCAGGAGAAAAACTGTTTTTT.

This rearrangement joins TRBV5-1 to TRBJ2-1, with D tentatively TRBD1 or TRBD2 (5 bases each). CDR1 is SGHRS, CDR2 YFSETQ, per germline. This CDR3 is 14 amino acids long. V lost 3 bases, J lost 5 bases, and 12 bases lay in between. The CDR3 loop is CASSWGSTDNEQFF. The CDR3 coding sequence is TGCGCCAGCAGCTGGGGGAGTACCGACAATGAGCAGTTCTTC.

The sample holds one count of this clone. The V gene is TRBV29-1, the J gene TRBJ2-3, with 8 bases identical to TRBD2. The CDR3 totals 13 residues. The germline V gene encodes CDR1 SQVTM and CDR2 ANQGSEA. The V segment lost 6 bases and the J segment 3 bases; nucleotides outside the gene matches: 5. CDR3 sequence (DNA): TGCAGCGTCCTAACTAGCGGTACAGATACGCAGTATTTT. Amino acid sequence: CSVLTSGTDTQYF.

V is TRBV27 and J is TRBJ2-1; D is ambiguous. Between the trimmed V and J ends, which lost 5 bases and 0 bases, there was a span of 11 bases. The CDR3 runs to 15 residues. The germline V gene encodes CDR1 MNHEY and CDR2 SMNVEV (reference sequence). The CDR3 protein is CASSLTMSSYNEQFF. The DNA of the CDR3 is TGTGCCAGCAGTCTGACCATGAGCTCCTACAATGAGCAGTTCTTC.

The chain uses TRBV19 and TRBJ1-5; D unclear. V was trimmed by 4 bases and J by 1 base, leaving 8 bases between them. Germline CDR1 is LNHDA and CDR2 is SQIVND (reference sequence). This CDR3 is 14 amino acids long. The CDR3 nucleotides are TGTGCCAGTAGTAAGGCAGTCAGCAATCAGCCCCAGCATTTT. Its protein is CASSKAVSNQPQHF.

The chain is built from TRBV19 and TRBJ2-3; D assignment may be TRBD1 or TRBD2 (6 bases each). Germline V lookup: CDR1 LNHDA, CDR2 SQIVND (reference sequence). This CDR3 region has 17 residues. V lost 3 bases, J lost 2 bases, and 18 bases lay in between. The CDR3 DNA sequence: TGTGCCAGTAGTATCGGCAGGGGAGGAAATCCCACAGATACGCAGTATTTT. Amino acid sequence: CASSIGRGGNPTDTQYF.

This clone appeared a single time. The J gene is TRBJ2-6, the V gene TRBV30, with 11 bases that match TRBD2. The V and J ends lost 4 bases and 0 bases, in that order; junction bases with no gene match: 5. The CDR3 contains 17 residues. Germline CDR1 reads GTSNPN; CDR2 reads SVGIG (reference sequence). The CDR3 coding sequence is TGTGCCTGGACCCCAACTAGCGGGAGCTCTGGGGCCAACGTCCTGACTTTC. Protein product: CAWTPTSGSSGANVLTF. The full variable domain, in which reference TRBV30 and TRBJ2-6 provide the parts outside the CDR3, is SQTIHQWPATLVQPVGSPLSLECTVEGTSNPNLYWYRQAAGRGLQLLFYSVGIGQISSEVPQNLSASRPQDRQFILSSKKLLLSDSGFYLCAWTPTSGSSGANVLTFGAGSRLTVL.

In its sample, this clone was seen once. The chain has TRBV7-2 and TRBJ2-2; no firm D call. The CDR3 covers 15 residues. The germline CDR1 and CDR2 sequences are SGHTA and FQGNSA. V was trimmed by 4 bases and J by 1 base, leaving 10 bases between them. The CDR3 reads CASSSSGLNTGELFF. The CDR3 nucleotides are TGTGCCAGCAGCTCAAGTGGCTTGAACACCGGGGAGCTGTTTTTT.

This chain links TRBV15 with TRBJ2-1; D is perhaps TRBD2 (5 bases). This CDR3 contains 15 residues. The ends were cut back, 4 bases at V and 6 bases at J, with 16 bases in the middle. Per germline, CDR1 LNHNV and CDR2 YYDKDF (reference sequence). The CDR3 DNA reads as TGTGCCACCAGCATGACTAATCTCGTGGGCAATGAGCAGTTCTTC. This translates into CATSMTNLVGNEQFF.

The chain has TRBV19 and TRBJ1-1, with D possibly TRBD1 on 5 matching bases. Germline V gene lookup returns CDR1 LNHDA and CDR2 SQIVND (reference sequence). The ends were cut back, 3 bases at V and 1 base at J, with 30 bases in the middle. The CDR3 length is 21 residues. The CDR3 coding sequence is TGTGCCAGTAGTATTATTGGGGCTTCTTTGGGGGTGGTTGAGAAGAACACTGAAGCTTTCTTT. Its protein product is CASSIIGASLGVVEKNTEAFF.

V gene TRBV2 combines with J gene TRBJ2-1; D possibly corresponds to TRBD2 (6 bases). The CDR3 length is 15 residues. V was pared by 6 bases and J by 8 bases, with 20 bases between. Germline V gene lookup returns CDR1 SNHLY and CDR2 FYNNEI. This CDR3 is CASRRDLRLEHEQFF. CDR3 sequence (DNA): TGTGCCAGCAGACGGGACTTGAGGTTGGAGCATGAGCAGTTCTTC.

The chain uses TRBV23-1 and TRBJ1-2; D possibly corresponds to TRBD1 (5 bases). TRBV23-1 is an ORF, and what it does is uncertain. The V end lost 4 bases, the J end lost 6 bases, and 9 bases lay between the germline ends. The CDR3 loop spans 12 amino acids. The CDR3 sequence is CASSPWDDGYTF. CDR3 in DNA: TGCGCCAGCAGTCCGTGGGACGATGGCTACACCTTC.

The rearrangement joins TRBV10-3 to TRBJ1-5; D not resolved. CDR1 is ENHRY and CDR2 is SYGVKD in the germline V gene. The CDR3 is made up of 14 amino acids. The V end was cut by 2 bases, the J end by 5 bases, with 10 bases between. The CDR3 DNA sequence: TGTGCCATCAGTGAGGCCCCTAGGGATCAGCCCCAGCATTTT. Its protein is CAISEAPRDQPQHF.

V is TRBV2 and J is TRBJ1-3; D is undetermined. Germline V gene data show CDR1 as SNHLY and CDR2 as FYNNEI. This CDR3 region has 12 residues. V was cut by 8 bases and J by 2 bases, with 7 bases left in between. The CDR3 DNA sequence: TGTGCCAGCTGTAAAGCTGGAAACACCATATATTTT. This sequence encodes CASCKAGNTIYF.

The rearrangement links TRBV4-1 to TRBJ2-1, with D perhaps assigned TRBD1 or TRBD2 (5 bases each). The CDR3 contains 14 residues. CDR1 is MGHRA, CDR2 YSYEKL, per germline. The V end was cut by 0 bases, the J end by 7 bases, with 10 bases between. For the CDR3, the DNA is TGCGCCAGCAGCCAAGATAACAGGAGGAATGAGCAGTTCTTC. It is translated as CASSQDNRRNEQFF.

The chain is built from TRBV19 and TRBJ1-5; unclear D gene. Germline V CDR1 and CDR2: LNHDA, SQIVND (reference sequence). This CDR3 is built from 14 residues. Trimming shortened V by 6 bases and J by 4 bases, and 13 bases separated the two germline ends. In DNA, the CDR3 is TGTGCCAGTAGCCCCGATCCACAGAATCAGCCCCAGCATTTT. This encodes CASSPDPQNQPQHF.

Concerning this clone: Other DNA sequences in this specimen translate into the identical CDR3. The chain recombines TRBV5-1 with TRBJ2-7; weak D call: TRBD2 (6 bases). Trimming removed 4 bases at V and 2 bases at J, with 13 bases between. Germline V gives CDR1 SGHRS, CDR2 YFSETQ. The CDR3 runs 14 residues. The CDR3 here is CASSPVSGTYEQYF. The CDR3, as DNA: TGCGCCAGCAGCCCAGTTAGCGGTACCTACGAGCAGTACTTC.

CDR3 nucleotide sequence: TGTGCCAGCAGCCTTGGACAGGGACCCTACGAGCAGTACTTC. It specifies CASSLGQGPYEQYF. The chain joins TRBV14 to TRBJ2-7; 8 bases are shared with TRBD1. This CDR3 is 14 amino acids long. After removal of 4 bases from V and 2 bases from J, the junction contained 4 bases not matched to a gene. CDR1 is SGHDN and CDR2 is FVKESK in the germline V gene.

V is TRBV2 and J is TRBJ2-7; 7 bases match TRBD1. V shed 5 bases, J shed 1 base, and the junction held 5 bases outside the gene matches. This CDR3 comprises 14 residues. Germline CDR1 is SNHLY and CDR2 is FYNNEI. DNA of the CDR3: TGTGCCAGCAGTTCCCACAGGGGATCCTACGAGCAGTACTTC. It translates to CASSSHRGSYEQYF.

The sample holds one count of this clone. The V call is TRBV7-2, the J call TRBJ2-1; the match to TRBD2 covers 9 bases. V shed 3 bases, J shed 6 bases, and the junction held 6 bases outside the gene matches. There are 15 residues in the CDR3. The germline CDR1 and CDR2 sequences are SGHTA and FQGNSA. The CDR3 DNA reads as TGTGCCAGCAGCTTCCTAGCGGGAAGGTTCAATGAGCAGTTCTTC. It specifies CASSFLAGRFNEQFF.

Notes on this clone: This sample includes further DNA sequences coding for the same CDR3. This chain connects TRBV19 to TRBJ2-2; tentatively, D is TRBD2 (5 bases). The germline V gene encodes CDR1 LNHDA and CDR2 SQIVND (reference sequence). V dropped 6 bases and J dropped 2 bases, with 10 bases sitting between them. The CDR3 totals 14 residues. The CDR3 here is CASRGPGNTGELFF. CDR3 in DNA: TGTGCCAGTAGAGGTCCGGGAAACACCGGGGAGCTGTTTTTT. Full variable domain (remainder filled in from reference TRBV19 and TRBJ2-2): DGGITQSPKYLFRKEGQNVTLSCEQNLNHDAMYWYRQDPGQGLRLIYYSQIVNDFQKGDIAEGYSVSREKKESFPLTVTSAQKNPTAFYLCASRGPGNTGELFFGEGSRLTVL.